This T cell receptor beta chain was sequenced in a study of PD-1 blockade in classical Hodgkin lymphoma. General study points: It was among complete responders that baseline diversity resembled that of newly diagnosed patients.

The junction had 18 bases not matched to a gene; V was cut back by 7 bases and J by 10 bases. The CDR3 is 15 residues long. From germline, CDR1 is SQVTM and CDR2 ANQGSEA. With respect to this clone: Its antigen is unidentified.

Assay: immunoSEQ multiplex PCR; the TCRdb copy retains only in-frame clones and omits some. The table has nearly 55,000 clones, around 85% seen once. Exposure to brentuximab vedotin varied, and each patient had relapsed following autologous stem cell transplantation. The sequence derives from a human donor with classical Hodgkin lymphoma. Sequences were derived from peripheral blood mononuclear cells (PBMCs), sampled at baseline. The V gene is TRBV29-1, the J gene TRBJ2-1; 8 bases are a match to TRBD2. The CDR3 protein is CSGTSGSLSVGEQFF. The CDR3 DNA sequence: TGCAGCGGTACTAGCGGCTCACTAAGTGTTGGGGAGCAGTTCTTC.